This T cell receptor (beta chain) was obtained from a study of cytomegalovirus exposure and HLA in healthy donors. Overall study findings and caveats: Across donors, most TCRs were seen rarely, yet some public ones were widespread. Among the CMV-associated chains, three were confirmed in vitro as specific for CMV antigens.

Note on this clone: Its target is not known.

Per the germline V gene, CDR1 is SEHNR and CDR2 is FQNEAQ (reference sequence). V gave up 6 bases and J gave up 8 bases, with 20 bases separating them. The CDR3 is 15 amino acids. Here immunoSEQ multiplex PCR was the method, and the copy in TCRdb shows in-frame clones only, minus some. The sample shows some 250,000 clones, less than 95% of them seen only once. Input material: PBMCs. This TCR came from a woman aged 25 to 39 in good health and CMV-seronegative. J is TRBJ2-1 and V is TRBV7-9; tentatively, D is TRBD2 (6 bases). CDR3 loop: CASRRDSLPLHEQFF. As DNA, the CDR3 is TGTGCCAGCAGAAGGGACTCCCTGCCCCTCCATGAGCAGTTCTTC.